The rows below give T cell receptor beta chains drawn from one sample of a study of cytomegalovirus exposure and HLA in healthy donors. The repertoire was sequenced with immunoSEQ multiplex PCR; TCRdb's copy has only in-frame clones and lacks some. Of more than 100,000 clones detected, roughly 14% appear once; the ten largest clones hold under 2.5%. Material: PBMCs. The receptors derive from a woman between 18 and 30 years old in good health and CMV-seronegative. The CDR3 runs from the conserved cysteine through the conserved F or W. Each record gives: J gene, D gene, clone size, V gene, CDR3 DNA, CDR3 protein. D genes are given only for firm matches. For some rows the clone size is stated as once, few or many, or as a class when expanded; others skip it.

>TRBJ1-4|.|few|TRBV7-8
TGTGCCAGCAGCCCCCGCGTCGGGGAGGGTGGCGAAAAACTGTTTTTT
CASSPRVGEGGEKLFF
>TRBJ2-3|.|few|TRBV5-4
TGTGCCAGCAGCTTGGACAGTACAGATACGCAGTATTTT
CASSLDSTDTQYF
>TRBJ1-5|.|few|TRBV27
TGTGCCAGCAGTTTACGGGGGGCTAGCAATCAGCCCCAGCATTTT
CASSLRGASNQPQHF
>TRBJ2-5|.|few|TRBV30
TGTGCCTGGAGTGTACAGGAGCCTCAAGAGACCCAGTACTTC
CAWSVQEPQETQYF
>TRBJ2-2|TRBD2|few|TRBV7-2
TGTGCCAGCAGCTTAGAGGGAGGTGGGGGGGCCGGGGAGCTGTTTTTT
CASSLEGGGGAGELFF
>TRBJ1-2|TRBD1|.|TRBV4-2
TGTGCCAGCAGCCAAGGACAGGGTAGATTCTATGGCTACACCTTC
CASSQGQGRFYGYTF
>TRBJ1-3|TRBD1|.|TRBV7-9
TGTGCCAGCAGCCTCACAGGGGCGGCTGGAAACACCATATATTTT
CASSLTGAAGNTIYF
>TRBJ2-1|.|.|TRBV7-9
TGTGCCAGCAGGGGGGCCGGCACTGCCTTTATGGAGCAGTTCTTC
CASRGAGTAFMEQFF
>TRBJ2-5|TRBD1|.|TRBV13
TGTGCCAGCAGCTTCCACAGGGGAGAAGCCCAGTACTTC
CASSFHRGEAQYF
>TRBJ2-5|TRBD2|.|TRBV29-1
TGCAGCGTTGACTCAGGACTAGCGGGGGAGACCCAGTACTTC
CSVDSGLAGETQYF
>TRBJ2-7|.|.|TRBV5-6
TGTGCCAGCAGCCGACAGTTGGCGGGGTCCGAGCAGTACTTC
CASSRQLAGSEQYF
>TRBJ2-1|.|.|TRBV25-1
TGTGCCAGCAGTGAGGCTGAGCAGTTCTTC
CASSEAEQFF
>TRBJ2-7|.|.|TRBV6-6
TGTGCCAGCAGTTCCTTGGTCGGAGTGTCGGCCTACGAGCAGTACTTC
CASSSLVGVSAYEQYF
>TRBJ2-1|TRBD1|few|TRBV10-3
TGTGCCATCACCGACGGACAGGGTTACAATGAGCAGTTCTTC
CAITDGQGYNEQFF
>TRBJ2-2|TRBD2|few|TRBV29-1
TGCAGCGTGGGGACTAGGGGGAACACCGGGGAGCTGTTTTTT
CSVGTRGNTGELFF
>TRBJ2-2|.|.|TRBV6-4
TGTGCCAGCAGGCGGGACAGTACCGGGGAGCTGTTTTTT
CASRRDSTGELFF
>TRBJ1-1|.|once|TRBV28
TGTGCCAGCAGTTCCCCCCAGGGACTAGGGACCTTGAACACTGAAGCTTTCTTT
CASSSPQGLGTLNTEAFF